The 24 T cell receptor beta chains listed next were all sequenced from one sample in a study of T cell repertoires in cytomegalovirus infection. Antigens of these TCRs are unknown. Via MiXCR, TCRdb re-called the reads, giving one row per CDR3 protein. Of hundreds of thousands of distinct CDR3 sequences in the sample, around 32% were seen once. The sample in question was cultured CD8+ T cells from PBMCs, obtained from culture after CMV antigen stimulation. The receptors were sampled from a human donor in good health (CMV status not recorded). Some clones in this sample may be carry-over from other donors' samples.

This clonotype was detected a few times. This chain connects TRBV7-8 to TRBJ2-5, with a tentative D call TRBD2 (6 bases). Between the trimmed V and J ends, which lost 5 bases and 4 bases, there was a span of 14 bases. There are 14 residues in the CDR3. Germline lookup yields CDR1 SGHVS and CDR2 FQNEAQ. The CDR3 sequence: CASSPPLRGETQYF. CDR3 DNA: TGTGCCAGCAGCCCCCCCTTGCGGGGAGAGACCCAGTACTTC.

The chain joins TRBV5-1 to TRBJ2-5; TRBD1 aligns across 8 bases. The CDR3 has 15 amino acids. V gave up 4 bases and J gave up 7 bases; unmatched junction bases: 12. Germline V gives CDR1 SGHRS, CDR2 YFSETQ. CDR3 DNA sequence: TGCGCCAGCAGCCTACCGACAGGGGCCGACTGGACCCAGTACTTC. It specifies CASSLPTGADWTQYF.

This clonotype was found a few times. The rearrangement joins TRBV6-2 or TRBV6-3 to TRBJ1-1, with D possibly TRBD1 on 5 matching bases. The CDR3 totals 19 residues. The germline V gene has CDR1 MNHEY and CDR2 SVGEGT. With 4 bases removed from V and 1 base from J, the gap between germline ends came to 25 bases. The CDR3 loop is CASSSDSYRYLLSNTEAFF. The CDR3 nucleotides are TGTGCCAGCAGTTCCGACTCCTACAGGTACCTTCTTTCGAACACTGAAGCTTTCTTT.

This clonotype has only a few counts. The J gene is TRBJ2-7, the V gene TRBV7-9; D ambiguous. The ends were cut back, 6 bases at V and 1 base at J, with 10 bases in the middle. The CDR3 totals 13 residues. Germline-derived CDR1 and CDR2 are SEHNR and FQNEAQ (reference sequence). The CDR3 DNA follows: TGTGCCAGCAGTTCCGACGGGTCCTACGAGCAGTACGTC. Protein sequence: CASSSDGSYEQYV.

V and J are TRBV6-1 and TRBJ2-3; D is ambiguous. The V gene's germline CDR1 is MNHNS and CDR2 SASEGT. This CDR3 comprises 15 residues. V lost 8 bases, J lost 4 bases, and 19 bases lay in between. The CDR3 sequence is CASCRLAGDADTQYF. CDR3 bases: TGTGCCAGCTGCCGGTTGGCAGGAGATGCAGATACGCAGTATTTT.

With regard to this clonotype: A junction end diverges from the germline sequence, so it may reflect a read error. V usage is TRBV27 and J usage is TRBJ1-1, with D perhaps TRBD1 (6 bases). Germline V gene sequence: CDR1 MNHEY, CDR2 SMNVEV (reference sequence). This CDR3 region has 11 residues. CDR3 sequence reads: CATGPSGEVFF. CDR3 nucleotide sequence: TGTGCCACCGGACCGTCAGGGGAAGTTTTCTTT.

CDR3 sequence (DNA): TGTGCCATCAGTGGGTCAGGTTCTAACACTGAAGCTTTCTTT. Protein sequence: CAISGSGSNTEAFF. The gene calls are TRBV10-3 and TRBJ1-1, with D unclear. The CDR3 runs 14 residues. V was clipped by 4 bases and J by 2 bases, with 11 bases between them. Germline CDR1 reads ENHRY; CDR2 reads SYGVKD.

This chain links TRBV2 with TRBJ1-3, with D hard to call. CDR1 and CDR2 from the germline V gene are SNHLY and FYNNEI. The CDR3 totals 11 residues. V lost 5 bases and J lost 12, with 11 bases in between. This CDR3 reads CASSPGRGIYF. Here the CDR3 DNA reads TGTGCCAGCAGTCCCGGTCGGGGCATATATTTT.

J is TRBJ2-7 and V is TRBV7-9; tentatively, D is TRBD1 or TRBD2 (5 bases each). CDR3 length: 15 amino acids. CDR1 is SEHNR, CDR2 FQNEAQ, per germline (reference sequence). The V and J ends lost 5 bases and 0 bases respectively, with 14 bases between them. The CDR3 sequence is CASSGPGDHSYEQYF. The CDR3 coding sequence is TGTGCCAGCAGCGGACCTGGGGACCACTCCTACGAGCAGTACTTC.

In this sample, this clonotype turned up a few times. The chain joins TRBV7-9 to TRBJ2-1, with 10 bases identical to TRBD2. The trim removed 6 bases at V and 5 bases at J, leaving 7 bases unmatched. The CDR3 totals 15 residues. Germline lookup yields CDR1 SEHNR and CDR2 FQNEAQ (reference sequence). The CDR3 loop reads CASSFSGGHDNEQFF. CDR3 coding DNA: TGTGCCAGCAGTTTTAGCGGGGGGCACGACAATGAGCAGTTCTTC.

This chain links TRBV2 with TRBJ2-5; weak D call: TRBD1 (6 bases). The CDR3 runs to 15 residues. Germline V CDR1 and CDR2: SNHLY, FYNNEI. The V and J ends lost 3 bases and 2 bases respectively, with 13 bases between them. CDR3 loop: CASSDPTGFQETQYF. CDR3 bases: TGTGCCAGCAGTGACCCAACAGGGTTTCAAGAGACCCAGTACTTC.

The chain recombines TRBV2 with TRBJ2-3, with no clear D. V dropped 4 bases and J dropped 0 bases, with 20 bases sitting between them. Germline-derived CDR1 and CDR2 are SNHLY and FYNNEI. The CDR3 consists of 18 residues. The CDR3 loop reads CASSGLLDIPSSTDTQYF. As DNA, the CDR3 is TGTGCCAGCAGTGGCCTGCTTGACATTCCCTCTAGCACAGATACGCAGTATTTT.

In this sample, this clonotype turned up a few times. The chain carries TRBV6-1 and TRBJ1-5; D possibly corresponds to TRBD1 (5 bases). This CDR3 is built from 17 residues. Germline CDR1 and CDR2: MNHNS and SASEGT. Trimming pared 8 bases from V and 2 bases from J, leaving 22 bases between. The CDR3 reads CASGGNQGAWGNQPQHF. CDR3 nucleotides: TGTGCCAGCGGAGGAAACCAGGGAGCCTGGGGCAATCAGCCCCAGCATTTT.

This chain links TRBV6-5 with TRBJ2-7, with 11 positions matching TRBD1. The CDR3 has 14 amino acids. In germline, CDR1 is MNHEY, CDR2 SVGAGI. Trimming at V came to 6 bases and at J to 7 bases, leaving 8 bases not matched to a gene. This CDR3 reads CASRDGQGAREQYF. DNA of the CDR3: TGTGCCAGCAGGGATGGACAGGGGGCGCGGGAGCAGTACTTC.

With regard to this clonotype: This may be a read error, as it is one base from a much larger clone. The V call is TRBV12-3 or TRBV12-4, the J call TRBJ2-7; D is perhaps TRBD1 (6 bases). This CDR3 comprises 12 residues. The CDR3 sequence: CANSTGIHEQYF. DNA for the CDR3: TGTGCCAACAGTACAGGGATCCACGAGCAGTACTTC.

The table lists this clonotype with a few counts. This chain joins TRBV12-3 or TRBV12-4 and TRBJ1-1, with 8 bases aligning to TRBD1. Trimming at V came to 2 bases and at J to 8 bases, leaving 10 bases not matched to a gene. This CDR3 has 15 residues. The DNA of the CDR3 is TGTGCCAGCAGTTTAATCGGACAGGGAGAAGGGGAAGCTTTCTTT. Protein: CASSLIGQGEGEAFF.

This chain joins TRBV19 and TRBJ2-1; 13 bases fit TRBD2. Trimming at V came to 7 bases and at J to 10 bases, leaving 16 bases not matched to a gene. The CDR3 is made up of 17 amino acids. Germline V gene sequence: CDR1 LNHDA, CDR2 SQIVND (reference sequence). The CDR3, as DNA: TGTGCCAGTACCGATAACCTAAAACTAGCGGGGGGGAAGGAGCAGTTCTTC. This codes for CASTDNLKLAGGKEQFF.

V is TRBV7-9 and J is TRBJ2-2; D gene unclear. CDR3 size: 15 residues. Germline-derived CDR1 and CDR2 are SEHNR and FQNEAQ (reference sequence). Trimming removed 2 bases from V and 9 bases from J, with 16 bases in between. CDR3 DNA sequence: TGTGCCAGCAGCTTACCGGACCGCCGCTCCCGGGAGCTGTTTTTT. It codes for CASSLPDRRSRELFF.

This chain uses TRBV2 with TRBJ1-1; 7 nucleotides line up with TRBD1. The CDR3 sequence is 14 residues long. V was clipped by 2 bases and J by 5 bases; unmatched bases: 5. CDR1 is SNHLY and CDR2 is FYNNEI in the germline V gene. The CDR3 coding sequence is TGTGCCAGCAGTGAACTAACAGGGGTGACTGAAGCTTTCTTT. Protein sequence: CASSELTGVTEAFF.

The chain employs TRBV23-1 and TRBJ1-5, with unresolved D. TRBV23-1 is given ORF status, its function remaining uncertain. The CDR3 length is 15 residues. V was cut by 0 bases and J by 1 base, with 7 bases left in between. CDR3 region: CASSQSNQSNQPQHF. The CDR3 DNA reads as TGCGCCAGCAGTCAATCGAATCAAAGCAATCAGCCCCAGCATTTT.

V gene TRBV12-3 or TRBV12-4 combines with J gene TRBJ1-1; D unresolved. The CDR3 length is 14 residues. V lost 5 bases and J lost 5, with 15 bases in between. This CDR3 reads CASSPPGDRTEAFF. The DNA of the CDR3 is TGTGCCAGCAGTCCCCCGGGAGATCGGACTGAAGCTTTCTTT.

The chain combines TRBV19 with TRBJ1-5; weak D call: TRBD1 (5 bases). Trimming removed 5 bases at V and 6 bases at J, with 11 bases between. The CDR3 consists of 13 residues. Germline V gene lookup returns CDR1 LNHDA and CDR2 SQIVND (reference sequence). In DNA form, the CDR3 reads TGTGCCAGTAGTGGGGGAGGGCGTCAGCCCCAGCATTTT. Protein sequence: CASSGGGRQPQHF. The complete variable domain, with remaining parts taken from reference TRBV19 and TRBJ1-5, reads DGGITQSPKYLFRKEGQNVTLSCEQNLNHDAMYWYRQDPGQGLRLIYYSQIVNDFQKGDIAEGYSVSREKKESFPLTVTSAQKNPTAFYLCASSGGGRQPQHFGDGTRLSIL.

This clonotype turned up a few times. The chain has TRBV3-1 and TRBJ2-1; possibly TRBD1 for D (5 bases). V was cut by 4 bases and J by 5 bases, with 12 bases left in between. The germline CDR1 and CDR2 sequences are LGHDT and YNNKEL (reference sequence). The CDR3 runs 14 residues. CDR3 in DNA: TGTGCCAGCAGCCTCATGGGCAGGGACAATGAGCAGTTCTTC. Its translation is CASSLMGRDNEQFF.

Here the CDR3 DNA reads TGTGCCAGCAGCTTAGCGACAGGTTTTTTCACAGATACGCAGTATTTT. Translation gives CASSLATGFFTDTQYF. The chain combines TRBV5-4 with TRBJ2-3; D possibly corresponds to TRBD1 (6 bases). The CDR3 is 16 residues long. The germline V and J ends were trimmed by 2 bases and 2 bases, with 15 bases remaining between them. CDR1 is SGHNT, CDR2 YYREEE, per germline (reference sequence). The full variable domain, with the rest looked up from reference TRBV5-4 and TRBJ2-3, is ETGVTQSPTHLIKTRGQQVTLRCSSQSGHNTVSWYQQALGQGPQFIFQYYREEENGRGNFPPRFSGLQFPNYSSELNVNALELDDSALYLCASSLATGFFTDTQYFGPGTRLTVL.